This T cell receptor (beta chain) was recovered during a study of long-term antiretroviral therapy in people with HIV. With regard to this clone: Its target is not known.

Run at survey level, the immunoSEQ assay was version v3.0. TCRdb's table, derived via immunoSEQ multiplex PCR, lists solely in-frame clones and lacks some. The data show 20,000 to 25,000 clones, around 83% seen once. Trimming shortened V by 6 bases and J by 2 bases, and 17 bases separated the two germline ends. The V gene's germline CDR1 is MNHEY and CDR2 SMNVEV (reference sequence). CDR3 length: 16 residues. Study-level results: Post-ART, diversity grew, though it stayed under transplant donor control levels. CDR3 length ranges were narrower in HIV repertoires than in controls.

The receptor's source is a man younger than 30 with HIV. The sample in question was unsorted PBMCs, obtained 0.1 years before starting antiretroviral therapy. The chain carries TRBV27 and TRBJ1-5; D call uncertain. The CDR3 region is CASSPTAGGRNQPQHF. Written as DNA, the CDR3 is TGTGCCAGCAGCCCCACCGCGGGAGGTCGCAATCAGCCCCAGCATTTT.